One sample yielded the 9 T cell receptor beta chains listed below, sequenced in a study of blood T cell repertoires in COVID-19. The protocol was immunoSEQ multiplex PCR, while the TCRdb copy is restricted to in-frame clones and leaves out a portion. Altogether some 87,000 clones are present, more than 70% being singletons, with the ten largest covering about 17%. The sequencing input was peripheral blood. The receptors stem from a human donor in a cohort sampled during active COVID-19.

CDR3 DNA: TGTGCCAGTGCACCTAGGGGCAGTTATAATTCACCCCTCCACTTT. Translation: CASAPRGSYNSPLHF. This sequence joins TRBV27 and TRBJ1-6; a weak D match, TRBD1 (5 bases). V was shortened by 9 bases and J by 4 bases, with 16 bases between the two germline ends. The CDR3 covers 15 residues. From germline, CDR1 is MNHEY and CDR2 SMNVEV (reference sequence).

The rearrangement joins TRBV5-4 to TRBJ2-1, with 8 bases aligning to TRBD2. Germline-derived CDR1 and CDR2 are SGHNT and YYREEE (reference sequence). The CDR3 is made up of 15 amino acids. Unmatched junction bases numbered 2, after V lost 1 base and J lost 2 bases. The CDR3 region has the DNA TGTGCCAGCAGCTTGTCGGGGGGGGCCTACAATGAGCAGTTCTTC. It yields the protein CASSLSGGAYNEQFF.

The rearrangement uses TRBV7-6 and TRBJ2-1, with D perhaps TRBD1 (6 bases). Trimming stripped 2 bases from V and 0 bases from J, with 11 bases between. CDR1 and CDR2 (germline): SGHVS, FNYEAQ. This CDR3 comprises 16 residues. The CDR3 DNA reads TGTGCCAGCAGCTTAATGCAGGGGCGCTCCTACAATGAGCAGTTCTTC. This encodes CASSLMQGRSYNEQFF.

This clone was recorded a few times. V and J are TRBV5-4 and TRBJ2-5, with 15 bases that match TRBD2. CDR1 and CDR2 from the germline V gene are SGHNT and YYREEE (reference sequence). This CDR3 has 16 amino acids. The V gene end was trimmed by 0 bases and the J gene end by 6 bases; junction bases not matched to a gene: 3. The CDR3 spells CASSLGTSGGAKTQYF. The CDR3 coding sequence is TGTGCCAGCAGCTTGGGGACTAGCGGGGGGGCAAAGACCCAGTACTTC.

The J gene is TRBJ2-2, the V gene TRBV28, with 12 nucleotides matching TRBD2. V dropped 6 bases and J dropped 8; count of bases not matched to a gene: 10. CDR1 and CDR2 (germline): MDHEN, SYDVKM. This CDR3 comprises 16 residues. The CDR3 DNA follows: TGTGCCAGCAGATTTTCACCGGGGACTAGCGGGGGGGAGCTGTTTTTT. Translating it yields CASRFSPGTSGGELFF.

The rearrangement links TRBV5-1 to TRBJ2-7, with 9 bases identical to TRBD1. The CDR3 is 15 residues long. Trimming at V came to 3 bases and at J to 5 bases, leaving 9 bases not matched to a gene. Germline lookup yields CDR1 SGHRS and CDR2 YFSETQ. The DNA for the CDR3 is TGCGCCAGCAGCTCGACCCGGGACAGGGCTAACGAGCAGTACTTC. Its protein is CASSSTRDRANEQYF.

With regard to this clone: Distinct nucleotide sequences in the sample also encode this CDR3. The gene calls are TRBV18 and TRBJ2-5, with D perhaps TRBD2 (5 bases). CDR1 is KGHSH and CDR2 is LQKENI in the germline V gene. The CDR3 has 13 amino acids. Trimming pared 6 bases from V and 2 bases from J, leaving 10 bases between. CDR3 nucleotide sequence: TGTGCCAGCTCCCCCGGACTGCAAGAGACCCAGTACTTC. Encoded protein: CASSPGLQETQYF.

This chain connects TRBV27 to TRBJ2-4, with D perhaps TRBD2 (7 bases). The CDR3 consists of 15 residues. Trimming stripped 4 bases from V and 1 base from J, with 11 bases between. Germline V gene data show CDR1 as MNHEY and CDR2 as SMNVEV (reference sequence). The CDR3 DNA reads as TGTGCCAGCAGTTCCCGGGGGGCGGCCAAAAACATTCAGTACTTC. Translating gives CASSSRGAAKNIQYF.

The chain employs TRBV10-3 and TRBJ2-3; 8 bases fit TRBD1. The CDR3 extends over 14 amino acids. CDR1 is ENHRY and CDR2 is SYGVKD in the germline V gene. With 10 bases clipped from V and 1 base from J, the junction kept 7 bases outside the gene matches. CDR3 nucleotide sequence: TGTGCCACGACGACAGGGGTTGGCACAGATACGCAGTATTTT. Amino acid sequence: CATTTGVGTDTQYF.